These 10 T cell receptor beta chains were all obtained from the same sample, sequenced in a study of shared clonotypes between healthy human individuals. Libraries were prepared by immunoSEQ multiplex PCR; TCRdb keeps only in-frame clonotypes and omits some of them. Here the sample spans roughly 2,500,000 clones, roughly 93% being singletons. The sequenced sample was naive CD4+ T cells from PBMCs. Stated subset: CD45RA+ positively selected. These TCRs come from a man between 18 and 29 years old in good health. Some clones in this sample may be carry-over from other donors' samples.

This clone was counted a single time. This chain joins TRBV2 and TRBJ2-2; D is possibly TRBD1 or TRBD2 (6 bases each). This CDR3 spans 15 amino acids. The germline gives CDR1 SNHLY, CDR2 FYNNEI. Trimming took 5 bases from V and 4 from J, leaving 14 bases between them. The DNA for the CDR3 is TGTGCCAGCAGTAACAGGGAGGCTGTCACCGGGGAGCTGTTTTTT. Translated: CASSNREAVTGELFF.

About this clone: In the same sample, other DNA sequences code for this CDR3. The chain has TRBV5-4 and TRBJ1-4; D gene ambiguous. V was shortened by 0 bases and J by 7 bases, with 10 bases between the two germline ends. CDR1 and CDR2 from the germline V gene are SGHNT and YYREEE (reference sequence). CDR3 length equals 14 residues. The CDR3 DNA reads as TGTGCCAGCAGCTTGGGGGGAGTAGGTGAAAAACTGTTTTTT. This sequence encodes CASSLGGVGEKLFF.

In its sample, this clone was seen once. The V gene is TRBV20-1, the J gene TRBJ2-7, with D hard to call. Deletions cut 4 bases from V and 11 bases from J, with 15 bases between. CDR3 size: 11 residues. The germline V gene has CDR1 DFQATT and CDR2 SNEGSKA (reference sequence). CDR3 nucleotides: TGCAGTGCTAATAAGACCCCAATGGAGTACTTC. This sequence encodes CSANKTPMEYF.

This clone was observed once. CDR3 protein: CASSLGGTSTEAFF. The CDR3 DNA sequence: TGTGCCAGCAGCTTAGGGGGGACAAGCACTGAAGCTTTCTTT. This chain joins TRBV7-2 and TRBJ1-1, with TRBD1 as a possible D gene (6 bases). Trimming removed 1 base from V and 4 bases from J, with 10 bases in between. This CDR3 is built from 14 residues. From germline, CDR1 is SGHTA and CDR2 FQGNSA.

Details on this clone: Germline and junction disagree at one end, which may indicate a read error. The CDR3, as DNA: TGTGCCAGCAGCTTATCTACTCCCAATAAGCAGTTCTTC. This encodes CASSLSTPNKQFF. The V and J genes are TRBV7-3 and TRBJ2-1; D call uncertain. The CDR3 length is 13 residues. Germline lookup yields CDR1 SGHTA and CDR2 FQGTGA.

This clone was recorded only once. This chain uses TRBV7-9 with TRBJ1-1; D gene ambiguous. Germline V lookup: CDR1 SEHNR, CDR2 FQNEAQ (reference sequence). Trimming removed 6 bases at V and 0 bases at J, with 11 bases between. The CDR3 runs to 14 residues. The CDR3 sequence: CASRPTGMNTEAFF. In nucleotides, the CDR3 is TGTGCCAGCAGACCAACGGGAATGAACACTGAAGCTTTCTTT.

This rearrangement joins TRBV11-3 to TRBJ2-5; perhaps TRBD2 as D (6 bases). V shed 0 bases and J shed 11 bases, with 10 bases lying between them. Per the germline V gene, CDR1 is SGHNT and CDR2 is YENEEA. The CDR3 covers 12 residues. DNA of the CDR3: TGTGCCAGCAGCTTAGATACGGGGGAGCAGTACTTC. It codes for CASSLDTGEQYF.

Points on this clone: The sample contains more than one DNA sequence encoding this CDR3. The CDR3 here is CASSLPGYNSPLHF. The DNA for the CDR3 is TGTGCCAGCAGTTTACCAGGGTATAATTCACCCCTCCACTTT. The V and J genes are TRBV28 and TRBJ1-6; TRBD1 is a possible D gene (5 bases). Germline V gene data show CDR1 as MDHEN and CDR2 as SYDVKM. CDR3 size: 14 residues. V was clipped by 2 bases and J by 4 bases, with 6 bases between them.

The rearrangement links TRBV9 to TRBJ2-1, with 10 nucleotides matching TRBD1. The length of the CDR3 is 14 residues. Germline values: CDR1 SGDLS, CDR2 YYNGEE. With 9 bases clipped from V and 7 bases from J, the junction kept 10 bases outside the gene matches. Written as DNA, the CDR3 is TGTGCCACCGGACCGGGACAGGGGAGTAATGAGCAGTTCTTC. Protein: CATGPGQGSNEQFF.

The gene calls are TRBV6-5 and TRBJ2-1; D possibly uses TRBD1 or TRBD2 (5 bases each). V was shortened by 4 bases and J by 4 bases, with 17 bases between the two germline ends. The germline V gene has CDR1 MNHEY and CDR2 SVGAGI. This CDR3 region has 16 residues. CDR3 protein: CASSWTGQRTYNEQFF. The CDR3 nucleotides are TGTGCCAGCAGTTGGACGGGGCAGCGTACTTACAATGAGCAGTTCTTC.